Following are 18 T cell receptor beta chains from one sample sequenced in a study of blood T cell repertoires in COVID-19. Profiling relied on immunoSEQ multiplex PCR, and the TCRdb table lists in-frame clones only, not all of them. This table has 200,000 to 250,000 clones, approximately 86% appearing once. The specimen was peripheral blood. All receptors derive from an elderly woman with active or convalescent COVID-19.

The chain employs TRBV5-6 and TRBJ2-3; 10 bases are shared with TRBD1. From germline, CDR1 is SGHDT and CDR2 YYEEEE. V lost 3 bases and J lost 3; bases outside the gene matches: 13. The CDR3 has 18 residues. In DNA form, the CDR3 reads TGTGCCAGCAGCTCGACAGGGGGCCGCCCTGGGGAAACAGATACGCAGTATTTT. This sequence encodes CASSSTGGRPGETDTQYF. Full variable domain (outside the CDR3, taken from reference TRBV5-6 and TRBJ2-3): DAGVTQSPTHLIKTRGQQVTLRCSPKSGHDTVSWYQQALGQGPQFIFQYYEEEERQRGNFPDRFSGHQFPNYSSELNVNALLLGDSALYLCASSSTGGRPGETDTQYFGPGTRLTVL.

The chain recombines TRBV29-1 with TRBJ2-7, with D possibly being TRBD1 (6 bases). From germline, CDR1 is SQVTM and CDR2 ANQGSEA. V lost 4 bases and J 3 bases, leaving 19 bases between the germline ends. The CDR3 sequence is 15 residues long. In DNA form, the CDR3 reads TGCAGCGTTGGGGTGGGCAGGGGAAGTGGCTACGAGCAGTACTTC. Its protein is CSVGVGRGSGYEQYF.

The V gene is TRBV6-1, the J gene TRBJ2-5, with D perhaps matching TRBD2 (6 bases). Trimming pared 0 bases from V and 3 bases from J, leaving 8 bases between. This CDR3 comprises 14 residues. The germline V gene has CDR1 MNHNS and CDR2 SASEGT. The chain's CDR3 is CASSEAWREETQYF. In DNA, the CDR3 is TGTGCCAGCAGTGAAGCTTGGAGGGAAGAGACCCAGTACTTC.

The CDR3 spells CASSITGTSYPGSQNIQYF. DNA for the CDR3: TGTGCCAGTAGTATCACCGGGACTAGCTACCCAGGCTCCCAAAACATTCAGTACTTC. The chain is built from TRBV19 and TRBJ2-4; TRBD2 agrees at 9 bases. V gave up 3 bases and J gave up 5 bases; unmatched junction bases: 17. In germline, CDR1 is LNHDA, CDR2 SQIVND (reference sequence). The CDR3 length is 19 residues.

This chain joins TRBV27 and TRBJ2-1; a possible D gene is TRBD2 (6 bases). Germline CDR1 reads MNHEY; CDR2 reads SMNVEV (reference sequence). This CDR3 is 15 amino acids long. V lost 2 bases and J 8 bases, leaving 16 bases between the germline ends. The CDR3 coding sequence is TGTGCCAGCAGTTTACTGGGGGAGGCCCCTCATGAGCAGTTCTTC. This encodes CASSLLGEAPHEQFF.

The chain uses TRBV5-1 and TRBJ2-7; D is unclear. The CDR3 loop spans 15 amino acids. Trimming took off 0 bases at V and 2 bases at J, with 12 bases between the two ends. Per the germline V gene, CDR1 is SGHRS and CDR2 is YFSETQ. The chain's CDR3 is CASSLEGRPTYEQYF. The CDR3 DNA sequence: TGCGCCAGCAGCTTGGAAGGCAGGCCTACCTACGAGCAGTACTTC.

The CDR3 nucleotides read TGCGCCAGCAGCGAAGGACAGGGGACACGAGACACCATATATTTT. Translation gives CASSEGQGTRDTIYF. The V gene is TRBV5-1, the J gene TRBJ1-3; TRBD1 matches at 9 bases. This CDR3 contains 15 residues. J gave up 8 bases and V 4 bases, and 10 bases lay outside the gene matches. Germline V gene lookup returns CDR1 SGHRS and CDR2 YFSETQ.

V gene TRBV4-2 combines with J gene TRBJ2-2, with 11 positions matching TRBD2. V lost 1 base and J lost 6; bases outside the gene matches: 1. The CDR3 consists of 15 residues. Germline V gene data show CDR1 as LGHNA and CDR2 as YNFKEQ. The CDR3 sequence is CASSQVGLAAGELFF. DNA for the CDR3: TGTGCCAGCAGCCAAGTGGGACTAGCGGCCGGGGAGCTGTTTTTT.

This chain connects TRBV18 to TRBJ2-7, with 15 bases lining up with TRBD2. With 0 bases clipped from V and 10 bases from J, the junction kept 4 bases outside the gene matches. CDR1 and CDR2 (germline): KGHSH, LQKENI. The CDR3 extends over 15 amino acids. The CDR3 region has the DNA TGTGCCAGCTCACCACCGGGACTAGCGGGGGGTTTACAGTACTTC. Amino acid sequence: CASSPPGLAGGLQYF.

This chain joins TRBV6-4 and TRBJ1-1; 9 positions match TRBD1. Germline CDR1 is MRHNA and CDR2 is SNTAGT. J gave up 4 bases and V 5 bases, and 17 bases lay outside the gene matches. The CDR3 totals 18 residues. The CDR3 nucleotides read TGTGCCAGCAGTCCCCAACTTCTCGGGACAGGGAGGGGCACTGAAGCTTTCTTT. Encoded protein: CASSPQLLGTGRGTEAFF.

The chain combines TRBV5-1 with TRBJ2-7; possibly TRBD1 for D (5 bases). V was shortened by 0 bases and J by 2 bases, with 12 bases between the two germline ends. The CDR3 contains 15 residues. Germline V gene lookup returns CDR1 SGHRS and CDR2 YFSETQ. In DNA form, the CDR3 reads TGCGCCAGCAGCTTGGATTCAGGGCTTACCTACGAGCAGTACTTC. This gives the protein CASSLDSGLTYEQYF. The full variable domain, its missing parts supplied by reference TRBV5-1 and TRBJ2-7, is KAGVTQTPRYLIKTRGQQVTLSCSPISGHRSVSWYQQTPGQGLQFLFEYFSETQRNKGNFPGRFSGRQFSNSRSEMNVSTLELGDSALYLCASSLDSGLTYEQYFGPGTRLTVT.

This chain uses TRBV5-1 with TRBJ1-3; TRBD1 is a possible D gene (6 bases). V was cut by 0 bases and J by 4 bases, with 14 bases left in between. This CDR3 is built from 16 residues. The germline gives CDR1 SGHRS, CDR2 YFSETQ. The DNA of the CDR3 is TGCGCCAGCAGCTTGGAAGTCAGGGGTACCGGAAACACCATATATTTT. Encoded protein: CASSLEVRGTGNTIYF.

The chain uses TRBV18 and TRBJ2-1; 9 bases fit TRBD1. Per germline, CDR1 KGHSH and CDR2 LQKENI. The CDR3 covers 14 residues. J lost 4 bases, V lost 8 bases, and 6 bases had no gene match. CDR3 in amino acids: CASLGTGRYNEQFF. As DNA, the CDR3 is TGTGCCAGCCTGGGGACAGGGAGGTACAATGAGCAGTTCTTC.

The chain recombines TRBV7-8 with TRBJ1-5, with D unclear. Germline V gene lookup returns CDR1 SGHVS and CDR2 FQNEAQ. Deletions cut 5 bases from V and 0 bases from J, with 11 bases between. The CDR3 loop spans 15 amino acids. CDR3 amino acids: CASSSQEYSNQPQHF. CDR3 sequence (DNA): TGTGCCAGCAGCAGCCAGGAATATAGCAATCAGCCCCAGCATTTT.

This rearrangement joins TRBV7-9 to TRBJ2-1, with TRBD2 matching 8 bases. Trimming removed 5 bases from V and 3 bases from J; junction bases left unmatched: 6. Looked up from germline, CDR1 is SEHNR and CDR2 is FQNEAQ (reference sequence). CDR3 length: 15 residues. The CDR3 loop is CASSPRGGIYNEQFF. As DNA, the CDR3 is TGTGCCAGCAGCCCTCGGGGGGGGATCTACAATGAGCAGTTCTTC.

The chain employs TRBV27 and TRBJ1-6, with D maybe TRBD1 (6 bases). The V end lost 3 bases, the J end lost 8 bases, and 14 bases lay between the germline ends. This CDR3 spans 15 amino acids. Germline lookup yields CDR1 MNHEY and CDR2 SMNVEV (reference sequence). CDR3 residues: CASSFFETGDSPLHF. CDR3 DNA sequence: TGTGCCAGCAGTTTTTTCGAGACAGGCGATTCACCCCTCCACTTT.

The CDR3 here is CASSPNVGLAADTQYF. The CDR3 DNA sequence: TGTGCCAGCAGCCCAAATGTGGGACTAGCAGCTGATACGCAGTATTTT. J is TRBJ2-3 and V is TRBV7-8; 9 nucleotides match TRBD2. The CDR3 extends over 16 amino acids. Germline CDR1 is SGHVS and CDR2 is FQNEAQ. J lost 6 bases, V lost 5 bases, and 12 bases had no gene match.

The gene calls are TRBV7-9 and TRBJ1-3, with a tentative D call TRBD1 (5 bases). Looked up from germline, CDR1 is SEHNR and CDR2 is FQNEAQ (reference sequence). V was shortened by 5 bases and J by 4 bases, with 18 bases between the two germline ends. The CDR3 contains 16 residues. The CDR3 sequence is CASSPSGRGEGNTIYF. The DNA for the CDR3 is TGTGCCAGCAGCCCTTCGGGACGGGGGGAAGGAAACACCATATATTTT.